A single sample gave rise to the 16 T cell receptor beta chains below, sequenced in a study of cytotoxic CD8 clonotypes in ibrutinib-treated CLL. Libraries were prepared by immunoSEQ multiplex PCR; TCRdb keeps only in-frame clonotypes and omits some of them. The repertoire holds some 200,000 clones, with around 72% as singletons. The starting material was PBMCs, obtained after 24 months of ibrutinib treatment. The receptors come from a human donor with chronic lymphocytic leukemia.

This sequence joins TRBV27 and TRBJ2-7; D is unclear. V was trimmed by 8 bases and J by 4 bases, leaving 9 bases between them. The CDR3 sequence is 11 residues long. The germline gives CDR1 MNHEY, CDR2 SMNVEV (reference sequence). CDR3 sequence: CASGVGYEQYF. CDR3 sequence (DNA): TGTGCCAGCGGGGTAGGGTACGAGCAGTACTTC.

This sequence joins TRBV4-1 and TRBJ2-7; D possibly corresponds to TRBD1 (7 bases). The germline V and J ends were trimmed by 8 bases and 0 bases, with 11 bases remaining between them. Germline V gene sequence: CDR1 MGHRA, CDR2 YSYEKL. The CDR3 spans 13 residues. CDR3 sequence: CASAGGGSYEQYF. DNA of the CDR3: TGCGCCAGCGCAGGGGGAGGCTCCTACGAGCAGTACTTC.

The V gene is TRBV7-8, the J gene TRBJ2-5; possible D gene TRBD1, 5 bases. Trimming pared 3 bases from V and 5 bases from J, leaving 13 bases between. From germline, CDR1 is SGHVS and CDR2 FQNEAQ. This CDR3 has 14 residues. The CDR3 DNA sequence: TGTGCCAGCAGCTTTCGGGCAGGGCCTGAGACCCAGTACTTC. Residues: CASSFRAGPETQYF.

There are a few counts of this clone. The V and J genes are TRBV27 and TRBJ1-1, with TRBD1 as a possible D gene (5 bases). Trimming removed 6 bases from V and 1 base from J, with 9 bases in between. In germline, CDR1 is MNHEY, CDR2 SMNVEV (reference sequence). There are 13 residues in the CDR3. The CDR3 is CASSQGWNTEAFF. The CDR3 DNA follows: TGTGCCAGCAGCCAGGGTTGGAACACTGAAGCTTTCTTT.

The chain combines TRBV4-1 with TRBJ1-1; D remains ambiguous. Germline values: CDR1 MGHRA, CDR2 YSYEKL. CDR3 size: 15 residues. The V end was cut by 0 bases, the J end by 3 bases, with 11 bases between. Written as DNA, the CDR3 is TGCGCCAGCAGCCAAGAGGGTTCGCGGTACACTGAAGCTTTCTTT. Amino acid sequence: CASSQEGSRYTEAFF.

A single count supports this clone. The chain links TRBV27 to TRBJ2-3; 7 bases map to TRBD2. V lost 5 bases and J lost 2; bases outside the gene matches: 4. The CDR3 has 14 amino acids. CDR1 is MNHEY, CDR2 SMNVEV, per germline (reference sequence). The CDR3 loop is CASSRTSVTDTQYF. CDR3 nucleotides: TGTGCCAGCAGTAGAACTAGCGTCACAGATACGCAGTATTTT.

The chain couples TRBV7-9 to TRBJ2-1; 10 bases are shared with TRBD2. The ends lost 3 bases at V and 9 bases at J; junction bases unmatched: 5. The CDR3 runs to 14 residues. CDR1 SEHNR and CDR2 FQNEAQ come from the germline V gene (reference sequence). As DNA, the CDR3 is TGTGCCAGCAGCTTGTCTAGCGGGGGTGGTGAGCAGTTCTTC. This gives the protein CASSLSSGGGEQFF.

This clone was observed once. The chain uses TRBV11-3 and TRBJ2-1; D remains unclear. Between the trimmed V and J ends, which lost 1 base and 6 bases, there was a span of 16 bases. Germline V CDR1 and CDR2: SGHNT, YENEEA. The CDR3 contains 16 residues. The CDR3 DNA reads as TGTGCCAGCAGCTTAGGATCGGTTGGCCTATTCAATGAGCAGTTCTTC. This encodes CASSLGSVGLFNEQFF.

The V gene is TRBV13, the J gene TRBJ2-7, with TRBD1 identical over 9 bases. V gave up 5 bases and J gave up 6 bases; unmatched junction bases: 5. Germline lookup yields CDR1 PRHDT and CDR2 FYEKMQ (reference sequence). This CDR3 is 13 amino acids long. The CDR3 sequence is CASSTRTGAEQYF. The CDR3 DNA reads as TGTGCCAGCAGCACTAGGACAGGGGCCGAGCAGTACTTC.

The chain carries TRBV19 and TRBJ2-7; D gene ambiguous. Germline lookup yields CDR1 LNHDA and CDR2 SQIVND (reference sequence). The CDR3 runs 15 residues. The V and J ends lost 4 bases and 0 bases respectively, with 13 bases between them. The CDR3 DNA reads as TGTGCCAGTAGTAAGACTGGCTTGAGCTCCTACGAGCAGTACTTC. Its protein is CASSKTGLSSYEQYF.

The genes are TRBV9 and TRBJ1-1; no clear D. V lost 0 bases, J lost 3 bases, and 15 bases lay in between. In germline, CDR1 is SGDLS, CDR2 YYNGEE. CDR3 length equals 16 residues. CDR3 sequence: CASSVGPPTGDTEAFF. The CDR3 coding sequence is TGTGCCAGCAGCGTAGGGCCCCCCACTGGGGACACTGAAGCTTTCTTT.

The CDR3 loop is CASSSLGAEAFF. The CDR3 DNA reads TGCGCCAGCAGCTCTTTAGGAGCTGAAGCTTTCTTT. The V gene is TRBV5-1, the J gene TRBJ1-1; the D is unclear. This CDR3 region has 12 residues. The germline V gene has CDR1 SGHRS and CDR2 YFSETQ. With 3 bases removed from V and 6 bases from J, the gap between germline ends came to 9 bases.

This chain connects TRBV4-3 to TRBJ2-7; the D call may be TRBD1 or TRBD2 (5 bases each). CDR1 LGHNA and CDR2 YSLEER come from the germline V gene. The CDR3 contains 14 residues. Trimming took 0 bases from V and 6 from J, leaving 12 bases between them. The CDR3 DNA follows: TGCGCCAGCAGCCAAGATTGGCCGGGGCCCGAGCAGTACTTC. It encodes CASSQDWPGPEQYF.

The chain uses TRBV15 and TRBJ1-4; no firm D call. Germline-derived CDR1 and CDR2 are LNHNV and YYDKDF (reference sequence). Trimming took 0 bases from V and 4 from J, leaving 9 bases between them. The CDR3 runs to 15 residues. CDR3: CATSRDRAVNEKLFF. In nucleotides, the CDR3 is TGTGCCACCAGCAGAGATAGGGCAGTTAATGAAAAACTGTTTTTT.

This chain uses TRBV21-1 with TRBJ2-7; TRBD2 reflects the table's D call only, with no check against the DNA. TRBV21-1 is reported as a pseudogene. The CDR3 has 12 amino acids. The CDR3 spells CASSTYGRQRYF. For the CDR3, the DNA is TGTGCCAGCAGCACCTACGGGAGACAGCGGTACTTC.

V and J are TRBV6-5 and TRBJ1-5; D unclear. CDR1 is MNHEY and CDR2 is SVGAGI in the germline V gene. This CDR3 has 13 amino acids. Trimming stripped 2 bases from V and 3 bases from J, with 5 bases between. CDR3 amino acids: CASSYPDNQPQHF. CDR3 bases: TGTGCCAGCAGTTACCCAGACAATCAGCCCCAGCATTTT.